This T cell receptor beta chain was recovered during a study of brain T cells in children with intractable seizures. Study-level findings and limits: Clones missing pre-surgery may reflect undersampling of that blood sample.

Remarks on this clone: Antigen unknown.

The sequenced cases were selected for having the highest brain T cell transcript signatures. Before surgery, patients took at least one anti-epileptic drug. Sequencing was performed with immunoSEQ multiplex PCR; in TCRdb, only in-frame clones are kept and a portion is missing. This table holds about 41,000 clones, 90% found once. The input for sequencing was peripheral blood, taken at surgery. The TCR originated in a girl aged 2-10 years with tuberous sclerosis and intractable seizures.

The CDR3 is CASSQSRLGNSTEAFF. CDR3 DNA: TGCGCCAGCAGTCAATCGAGATTAGGGAATTCCACTGAAGCTTTCTTT. The genes are TRBV23-1 and TRBJ1-1; D gene ambiguous. TRBV23-1 is an open reading frame, and its role is uncertain. The CDR3 has 16 residues. V was shortened by 0 bases and J by 4 bases, with 15 bases between the two germline ends.